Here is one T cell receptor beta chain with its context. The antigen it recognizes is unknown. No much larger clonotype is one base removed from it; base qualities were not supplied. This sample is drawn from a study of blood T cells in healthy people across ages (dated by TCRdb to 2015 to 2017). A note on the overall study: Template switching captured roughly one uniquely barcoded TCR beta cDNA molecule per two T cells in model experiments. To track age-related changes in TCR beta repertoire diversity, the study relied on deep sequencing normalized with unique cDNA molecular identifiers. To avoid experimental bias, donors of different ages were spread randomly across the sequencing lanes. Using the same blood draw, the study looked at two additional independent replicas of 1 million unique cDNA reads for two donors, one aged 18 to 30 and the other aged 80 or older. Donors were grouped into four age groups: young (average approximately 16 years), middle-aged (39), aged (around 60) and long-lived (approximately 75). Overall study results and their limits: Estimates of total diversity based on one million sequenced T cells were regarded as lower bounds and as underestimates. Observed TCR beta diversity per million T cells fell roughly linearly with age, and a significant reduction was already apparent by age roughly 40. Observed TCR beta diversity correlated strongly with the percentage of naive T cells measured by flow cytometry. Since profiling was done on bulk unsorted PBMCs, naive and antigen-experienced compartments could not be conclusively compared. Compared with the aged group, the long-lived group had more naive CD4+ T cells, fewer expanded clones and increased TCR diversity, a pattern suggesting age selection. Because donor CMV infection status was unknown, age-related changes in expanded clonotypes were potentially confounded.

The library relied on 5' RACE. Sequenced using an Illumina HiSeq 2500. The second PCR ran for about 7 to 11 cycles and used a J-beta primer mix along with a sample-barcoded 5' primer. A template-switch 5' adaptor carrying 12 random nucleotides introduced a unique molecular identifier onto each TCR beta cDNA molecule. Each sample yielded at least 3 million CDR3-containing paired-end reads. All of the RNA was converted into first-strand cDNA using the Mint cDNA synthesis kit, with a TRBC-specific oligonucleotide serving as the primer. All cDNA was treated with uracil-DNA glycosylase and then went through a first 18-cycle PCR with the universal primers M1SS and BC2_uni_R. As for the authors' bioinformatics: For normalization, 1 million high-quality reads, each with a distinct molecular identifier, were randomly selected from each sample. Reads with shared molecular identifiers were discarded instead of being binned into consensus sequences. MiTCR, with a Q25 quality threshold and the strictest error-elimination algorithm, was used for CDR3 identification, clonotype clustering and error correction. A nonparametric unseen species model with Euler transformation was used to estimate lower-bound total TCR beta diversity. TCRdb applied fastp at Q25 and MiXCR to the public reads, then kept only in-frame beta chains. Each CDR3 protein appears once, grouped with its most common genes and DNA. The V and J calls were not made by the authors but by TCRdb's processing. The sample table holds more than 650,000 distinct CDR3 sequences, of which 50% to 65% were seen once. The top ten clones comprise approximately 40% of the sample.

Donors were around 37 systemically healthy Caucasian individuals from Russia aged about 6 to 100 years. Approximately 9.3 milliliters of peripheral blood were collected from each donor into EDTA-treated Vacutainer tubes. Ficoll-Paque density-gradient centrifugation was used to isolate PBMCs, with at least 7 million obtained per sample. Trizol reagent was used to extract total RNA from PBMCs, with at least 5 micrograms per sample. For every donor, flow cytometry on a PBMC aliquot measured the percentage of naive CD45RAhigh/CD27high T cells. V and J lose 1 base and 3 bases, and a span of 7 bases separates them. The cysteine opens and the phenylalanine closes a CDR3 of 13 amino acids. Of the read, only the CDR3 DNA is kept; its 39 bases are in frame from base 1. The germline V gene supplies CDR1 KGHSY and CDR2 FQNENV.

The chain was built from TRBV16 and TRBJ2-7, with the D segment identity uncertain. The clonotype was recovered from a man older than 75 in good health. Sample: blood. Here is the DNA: TGTGCCAGCAGCCAATATGGAGACTACGAGCAGTACTTC. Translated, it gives CASSQYGDYEQYF.